A single sample gave rise to the 31 T cell receptor beta chains below, sequenced in a study of shared clonotypes between healthy human individuals. In the naive CD8 group, cells lacked CD45RO and were positively selected for CCR7, so terminally differentiated effector memory CD45RA+ cells were left out. TCRdb keeps only in-frame clones here, not all; method: immunoSEQ multiplex PCR. Among approximately 840,000 clones listed, around 96% were seen once. Sample: naive CD8+ T cells sorted from blood. These receptors all stem from a man in his thirties or forties in good health.

The genes are TRBV30 and TRBJ2-5; D is ambiguous. With 5 bases removed from V and 4 bases from J, the gap between germline ends came to 11 bases. This CDR3 contains 12 residues. The germline V gene encodes CDR1 GTSNPN and CDR2 SVGIG (reference sequence). The CDR3 sequence: CAWSDLGETQYF. CDR3 coding DNA: TGTGCCTGGTCCGATCTTGGAGAGACCCAGTACTTC.

As for this clone: Other DNA sequences in the same sample also yield this CDR3. CDR3 amino acids: CASSPSSYEQYF. The DNA of the CDR3 is TGTGCCAGCAGCCCCTCCTCCTACGAGCAGTACTTC. The chain joins TRBV7-9 to TRBJ2-7; D unresolved. The germline V gene encodes CDR1 SEHNR and CDR2 FQNEAQ (reference sequence). This CDR3 spans 12 amino acids. V was trimmed by 5 bases and J by 0 bases, leaving 5 bases between them.

The V gene is TRBV10-3, the J gene TRBJ2-1; D uncertain. The CDR3 has 13 residues. The germline CDR1 and CDR2 sequences are ENHRY and SYGVKD. The V gene lost 4 bases and the J gene lost 2 bases, with 6 bases spanning the gap. The CDR3 sequence: CAISAETYNEQFF. DNA for the CDR3: TGTGCCATCAGTGCGGAAACCTACAATGAGCAGTTCTTC.

This chain joins TRBV7-9 and TRBJ2-4; D assignment may be TRBD1 or TRBD2 (6 bases each). With 6 bases removed from V and 7 bases from J, the gap between germline ends came to 7 bases. The CDR3 runs to 11 residues. Germline CDR1 reads SEHNR; CDR2 reads FQNEAQ (reference sequence). As DNA, the CDR3 is TGTGCCAGCAGAGGGGGGAACATTCAGTACTTC. It encodes CASRGGNIQYF.

Comments on this clone: The sample carries other DNA sequences with the same CDR3. The chain recombines TRBV11-2 with TRBJ2-7; D remains ambiguous. Germline lookup yields CDR1 SGHAT and CDR2 FQNNGV. The V end lost 1 base, the J end lost 2 bases, and 6 bases lay between the germline ends. This CDR3 has 13 residues. The CDR3 loop reads CASSLGEPYEQYF. The CDR3 region has the DNA TGTGCCAGCAGCTTAGGAGAACCCTACGAGCAGTACTTC.

V gene TRBV9 combines with J gene TRBJ2-3; 7 nucleotides agree with TRBD1. The germline gives CDR1 SGDLS, CDR2 YYNGEE. After removal of 0 bases from V and 0 bases from J, the junction contained 19 bases not matched to a gene. CDR3 length: 21 residues. CDR3 sequence (DNA): TGTGCCAGCAGCGTAGTGGGACCCGGTGAGAGAGGGACAGCTAGCACAGATACGCAGTATTTT. This translates into CASSVVGPGERGTASTDTQYF.

This clone appeared a single time. The chain combines TRBV7-9 with TRBJ2-7, with 7 nucleotides matching TRBD2. J was trimmed by 1 base and V by 4 bases; bases with no gene match: 7. This CDR3 is built from 15 residues. Germline V lookup: CDR1 SEHNR, CDR2 FQNEAQ (reference sequence). The CDR3 coding sequence is TGTGCCAGCAGCTCCCAGGCGGGAGTATCCTACGAGCAGTACTTC. Its protein product is CASSSQAGVSYEQYF. Based on the CDR3 plus reference TRBV7-9 and TRBJ2-7, the full variable domain is DTGVSQNPRHKITKRGQNVTFRCDPISEHNRLYWYRQTLGQGPEFLTYFQNEAQLEKSRLLSDRFSAERPKGSFSTLEIQRTEQGDSAMYLCASSSQAGVSYEQYFGPGTRLTVT.

This sequence joins TRBV18 and TRBJ2-5; D gene uncertain. Between the trimmed V and J ends, which lost 4 bases and 2 bases, there was a span of 17 bases. Germline values: CDR1 KGHSH, CDR2 LQKENI. This CDR3 is built from 16 residues. The CDR3 coding sequence is TGTGCCAGCTCACGTCTCACGGCTCCGGAACAAGAGACCCAGTACTTC. Protein sequence: CASSRLTAPEQETQYF.

The chain links TRBV5-1 to TRBJ2-7, with D tentatively TRBD1 or TRBD2 (5 bases each). CDR3 length equals 14 residues. Trimming shortened V by 5 bases and J by 1 base, and 13 bases separated the two germline ends. The germline V gene encodes CDR1 SGHRS and CDR2 YFSETQ. For the CDR3, the DNA is TGCGCCAGCAGTTACCGGGACGCATCCTACGAGCAGTACTTC. It translates to CASSYRDASYEQYF.

The V and J genes are TRBV11-2 and TRBJ2-1; D is unclear. Trimming took off 5 bases at V and 3 bases at J, with 20 bases between the two ends. The germline CDR1 and CDR2 sequences are SGHAT and FQNNGV. The CDR3 has 17 residues. The CDR3, as DNA: TGTGCCAGCAGCAAAACCCAGAGCTACTTGGGCTACAATGAGCAGTTCTTC. It specifies CASSKTQSYLGYNEQFF.

This CDR3 is CASSESGLAGEGEQFF. The CDR3 DNA reads TGCGCCAGCAGTGAGTCCGGACTAGCGGGAGAGGGTGAGCAGTTCTTC. The genes are TRBV10-2 and TRBJ2-1, with 13 bases lining up with TRBD2. The length of the CDR3 is 16 residues. CDR1 and CDR2 from the germline V gene are WSHSY and SAAADI. The V segment lost 0 bases and the J segment 9 bases; nucleotides outside the gene matches: 5.

The chain recombines TRBV11-2 with TRBJ2-7; 11 positions agree with TRBD2. The germline CDR1 and CDR2 sequences are SGHAT and FQNNGV. Losses at the gene ends were 5 bases for V and 1 base for J; bases not matched to a gene: 10. The CDR3 consists of 17 residues. CDR3 sequence: CASSRPGTSGKSYEQYF. The CDR3 DNA reads TGTGCCAGCAGCCGCCCCGGGACTAGCGGTAAATCCTACGAGCAGTACTTC.

The V call is TRBV10-3, the J call TRBJ2-2; D is ambiguous. In germline, CDR1 is ENHRY, CDR2 SYGVKD. V lost 6 bases and J lost 2, with 4 bases in between. The length of the CDR3 is 12 residues. CDR3 sequence: CAIRVNTGELFF. The CDR3 bases are TGTGCCATCAGAGTTAACACCGGGGAGCTGTTTTTT.

The DNA for the CDR3 is TGTGCCAGCAGTCTGACCTGGGGGGGGAAACCTAGCACAGATACGCAGTATTTT. As protein: CASSLTWGGKPSTDTQYF. The genes are TRBV27 and TRBJ2-3, with TRBD2 identical over 7 bases. The CDR3 has 18 residues. In germline, CDR1 is MNHEY, CDR2 SMNVEV (reference sequence). The junction had 14 bases not matched to a gene; V was cut back by 5 bases and J by 0 bases.

The rearrangement joins TRBV30 to TRBJ1-5, with 8 positions matching TRBD1. V shed 5 bases, J shed 0 bases, and the junction held 3 bases outside the gene matches. Germline V gene data show CDR1 as GTSNPN and CDR2 as SVGIG (reference sequence). This CDR3 contains 14 residues. This chain's CDR3 is CAWDQGASNQPQHF. CDR3 nucleotide sequence: TGTGCCTGGGACCAGGGGGCTAGCAATCAGCCCCAGCATTTT.

The CDR3 bases are TGTGCCAGTAGTTGGGCGGAGGCATACAATGAGCAGTTCTTC. This translates into CASSWAEAYNEQFF. The chain couples TRBV19 to TRBJ2-1, with D possibly being TRBD2 (5 bases). Per germline, CDR1 LNHDA and CDR2 SQIVND (reference sequence). The CDR3 runs 14 residues. The germline V and J ends were trimmed by 5 bases and 4 bases, with 12 bases remaining between them.

This rearrangement joins TRBV29-1 to TRBJ2-1, with D unresolved. The length of the CDR3 is 13 residues. Germline CDR1 reads SQVTM; CDR2 reads ANQGSEA. Trimming stripped 5 bases from V and 3 bases from J, with 11 bases between. The CDR3 protein is CSVPGHVYNEQFF. The CDR3 DNA reads TGCAGCGTTCCGGGCCACGTCTACAATGAGCAGTTCTTC.

The genes are TRBV25-1 and TRBJ1-1; TRBD1 is a possible D gene (5 bases). Trimming took 6 bases from V and 1 from J, leaving 24 bases between them. The CDR3 is 18 residues long. Per the germline V gene, CDR1 is MGHDK and CDR2 is SYGVNS. The CDR3 DNA sequence: TGTGCCAGCAGGTCCTCCGTGGGGGGGATGGCCGAGAACACTGAAGCTTTCTTT. Its translation is CASRSSVGGMAENTEAFF.

The chain combines TRBV15 with TRBJ2-3; D is undetermined. The CDR3 has 13 amino acids. V lost 6 bases and J 3 bases, leaving 10 bases between the germline ends. Per germline, CDR1 LNHNV and CDR2 YYDKDF (reference sequence). CDR3 loop: CATSSFRTDTQYF. The CDR3 region has the DNA TGTGCCACCAGTTCCTTTCGAACAGATACGCAGTATTTT.

In its sample, this clone was seen once. The V gene is TRBV9, the J gene TRBJ2-2; D call uncertain. The CDR3 totals 12 residues. The V gene lost 1 base and the J gene lost 6 bases, with 4 bases spanning the gap. Germline values: CDR1 SGDLS, CDR2 YYNGEE. This chain's CDR3 is CASSVQPGELFF. CDR3 DNA: TGTGCCAGCAGCGTACAACCCGGGGAGCTGTTTTTT.

The CDR3 reads CASSPPGGSSYNEQFF. The CDR3 nucleotides read TGTGCCAGCAGCCCTCCCGGTGGGAGCTCCTACAATGAGCAGTTCTTC. The chain couples TRBV7-3 to TRBJ2-1; D may be TRBD2 (5 bases). The CDR3 runs to 16 residues. Trimming removed 5 bases at V and 0 bases at J, with 14 bases between. Germline V gene data show CDR1 as SGHTA and CDR2 as FQGTGA.

The V and J genes are TRBV27 and TRBJ2-4; 8 nucleotides agree with TRBD1. Germline V CDR1 and CDR2: MNHEY, SMNVEV (reference sequence). V dropped 5 bases and J dropped 0; count of bases not matched to a gene: 6. CDR3 size: 16 residues. The CDR3 bases are TGTGCCAGCAGTAAGACAGGGGACCTAGCCAAAAACATTCAGTACTTC. This sequence encodes CASSKTGDLAKNIQYF.

The chain carries TRBV27 and TRBJ2-5; 9 bases agree with TRBD1. This CDR3 has 15 residues. Trimming took 6 bases from V and 4 from J; bases not matched to a gene: 9. Germline V gene lookup returns CDR1 MNHEY and CDR2 SMNVEV (reference sequence). The CDR3 DNA follows: TGTGCCAGCAGGGGACGGGACAGGGAGGGAGAGACCCAGTACTTC. It specifies CASRGRDREGETQYF.

The rearrangement uses TRBV28 and TRBJ1-3; D is unclear. The CDR3 is 13 amino acids. The germline gives CDR1 MDHEN, CDR2 SYDVKM. V dropped 8 bases and J dropped 4 bases, with 12 bases sitting between them. CDR3 bases: TGTGCCAGCGCCGGCCTCAGAGGAAACACCATATATTTT. Translating it yields CASAGLRGNTIYF.

The gene calls are TRBV28 and TRBJ1-4; D gene uncertain. This CDR3 region has 14 residues. The germline V gene has CDR1 MDHEN and CDR2 SYDVKM. With 3 bases removed from V and 7 bases from J, the gap between germline ends came to 12 bases. The CDR3 protein is CASSFRPGSEKLFF. The CDR3 DNA reads TGTGCCAGCAGTTTCCGCCCCGGCAGTGAAAAACTGTTTTTT.

This sequence joins TRBV27 and TRBJ2-1; TRBD2 agrees at 9 bases. The junction had 8 bases not matched to a gene; V was cut back by 3 bases and J by 8 bases. Germline V gene sequence: CDR1 MNHEY, CDR2 SMNVEV (reference sequence). This CDR3 has 15 residues. The CDR3 coding sequence is TGTGCCAGCAGTTTGTTGGCGGGAGGGCCCCATGAGCAGTTCTTC. It encodes CASSLLAGGPHEQFF.

This clone appeared a single time. The genes are TRBV7-9 and TRBJ2-7; D uncertain. Germline-derived CDR1 and CDR2 are SEHNR and FQNEAQ (reference sequence). Trimming removed 5 bases at V and 5 bases at J, with 10 bases between. The CDR3 runs 12 residues. Here the CDR3 reads CASSPGIDEQYF. The CDR3 coding sequence is TGTGCCAGCAGCCCTGGGATCGACGAGCAGTACTTC.

This clone occurred once. The chain carries TRBV4-1 and TRBJ2-7; D might be TRBD1 (5 bases). CDR1 MGHRA and CDR2 YSYEKL come from the germline V gene. The CDR3 runs to 16 residues. Trimming removed 1 base at V and 5 bases at J, with 18 bases between. The CDR3 region is CASSQGALVEGDEQYF. In nucleotides, the CDR3 is TGCGCCAGCAGCCAAGGAGCCCTGGTGGAAGGGGACGAGCAGTACTTC.

Concerning this clone: The same CDR3 also results from other DNA sequences found in this sample. The gene calls are TRBV7-6 and TRBJ1-1; tentative D call: TRBD1 (6 bases). Germline V gene lookup returns CDR1 SGHVS and CDR2 FNYEAQ. This CDR3 has 13 amino acids. Trimming cost V 3 bases and J 1 base, with 6 bases left between them. CDR3 protein: CASSLGQNTEAFF. In DNA form, the CDR3 reads TGTGCCAGCAGCTTGGGACAGAACACTGAAGCTTTCTTT.

V is TRBV10-3 and J is TRBJ1-1; D is ambiguous. Germline CDR1 ENHRY, CDR2 SYGVKD. This CDR3 is 13 amino acids long. V lost 11 bases, J lost 5 bases, and 18 bases lay in between. CDR3 amino acids: CAVSEAGGTEAFF. CDR3 bases: TGTGCCGTATCCGAGGCGGGAGGGACTGAAGCTTTCTTT.

The V and J genes are TRBV5-6 and TRBJ2-5; D remains unclear. Germline CDR1 is SGHDT and CDR2 is YYEEEE. V was cut by 0 bases and J by 5 bases, with 8 bases left in between. CDR3 length: 13 residues. The CDR3 spells CASSLGDWETQYF. The CDR3 DNA is TGTGCCAGCAGCTTGGGGGATTGGGAGACCCAGTACTTC.